One T cell receptor (beta chain) is described in this entry. Antigen specificity is unknown. This specimen belongs to a study of tumor-infiltrating lymphocytes in localized non-small cell lung cancer. Regarding the study as a whole: Compared with uninvolved lung, tumors showed higher T cell infiltration by TCRbeta sequencing.

The table came from immunoSEQ multiplex PCR; TCRdb's copy has only in-frame clones and leaves some out. The table includes about 12,000 clones, roughly 67% detected once. The source material was lung tumor tissue. The clonotype originates from a human donor with non-small cell lung cancer.

The CDR3 here is CASGRPGANVLTF. The CDR3 nucleotides are TGTGCCAGCGGGCGGCCTGGGGCCAACGTCCTGACTTTC. V is TRBV4-2 and J is TRBJ2-6; no clear D gene. The CDR3 has 13 amino acids. Between the trimmed V and J ends, which lost 8 bases and 2 bases, there was a span of 7 bases. Germline lookup yields CDR1 LGHNA and CDR2 YNFKEQ.